This T cell receptor (beta chain) comes out of a study of vaccination and CD4 T cells after COVID-19. Study-level information: Nasal swab PCR detected SARS-CoV-2 in convalescent patients; several had mild disease, one severe. Some control cultures received a CEFX pool, which served as the positive control. Others received an HIV-1 Nef pool or no peptide. Cells received overlapping spike peptides from SARS-CoV-2, HCoV-NL63, HCoV-OC43 and HCoV-229E as stimulation.

Treatment described: approximately nine-day PBMC culture with coronavirus spike peptide pools or control peptides (ViraFEST assay). This clonotype was seen a few times. Its antigen is undetermined. One end of the junction does not line up with germline, which may come from a read error. Sequencing of the DNA from cultured CD4+ T cells was carried out with the Oncomine TCR Beta short-read assay. Genomic DNA extraction was carried out from cultured CD4+ T cells. TCRdb reprocessed the PCR reads with MiXCR, giving one entry per CDR3 protein. The data show 6,000 to 8,500 distinct CDR3 sequences, around 42% seen once. The CDR3 totals 13 residues. Germline assignment: CDR1 SGHAT and CDR2 FQNNGV.

The rearrangement uses TRBV11-2 and TRBJ2-3, with D maybe TRBD2 (6 bases). The sample was CD4+ T cells from blood, cultured in vitro. The receptor was isolated from a human donor who had recovered from COVID-19. CDR3 sequence (DNA): TGTGCCAGCAGCTTATTGTCGGGACTCATCCTCGGTTTT. Amino acids: CASSLLSGLILGF.